This T cell receptor beta chain was found in a study of patients and donors after allogeneic stem cell transplantation. A remark on this clonotype: At one of its ends the junction is not consistent with the germline gene, which may arise from a read error.

One entry per CDR3 protein, called by TCRdb with MiXCR from the RT-PCR reads. Of 400,000 to 450,000 distinct CDR3 sequences listed, approximately 16% are singletons. This CDR3 contains 12 residues. Per germline, CDR1 SGDLS and CDR2 YYNGEE. The clonotype was recovered from a human donor who was either an allogeneic HSCT recipient or a stem cell or donor lymphocyte infusion donor (not recorded which). It is not recorded whose cells these are; they may come from a transplant donor. The sequenced sample was blood, either unsorted or a sorted T cell fraction (not recorded which). The chain uses TRBV9 and TRBJ2-1; D unclear. This chain's CDR3 is CASSVSHNEQFF. CDR3 nucleotide sequence: TGTGCCAGCAGCGTCTCCCACAATGAGCAGTTCTTC.